These 9 T cell receptor beta chains came from one sample sequenced in a study of CD8+ T cells in alopecia areata. RNA extraction was followed by reverse transcription into cDNA, which acted as the sequencing template. Profiled with immunoSEQ multiplex PCR; TCRdb holds only in-frame clones, not every one. The data hold around 69,000 clones, with 55% to 65% observed a single time. Specimen: CD8+ T cells sorted from blood, collected at week 0. All receptors come from a human donor with alopecia areata.

This rearrangement joins TRBV7-9 to TRBJ2-5, with unresolved D. CDR1 and CDR2 (germline): SEHNR, FQNEAQ (reference sequence). The CDR3 loop spans 11 amino acids. Trimming shortened V by 5 bases and J by 2 bases, and 3 bases separated the two germline ends. The CDR3, as DNA: TGTGCCAGCAGCGTTCAAGAGACCCAGTACTTC. Its translation: CASSVQETQYF.

The genes are TRBV28 and TRBJ2-7; 10 nucleotides match TRBD2. V was pared by 9 bases and J by 3 bases, with 17 bases of the junction left unmatched. Germline CDR1 and CDR2: MDHEN and SYDVKM. The CDR3 sequence is 17 residues long. The DNA for the CDR3 is TGTGCCAGTGACCCAGATGCTAGCGGGAGTAGTAGCTACGAGCAGTACTTC. The encoded protein is CASDPDASGSSSYEQYF.

The chain employs TRBV7-9 and TRBJ1-1; 7 bases line up with TRBD1. V dropped 3 bases and J dropped 0; count of bases not matched to a gene: 1. CDR1 SEHNR and CDR2 FQNEAQ come from the germline V gene (reference sequence). This CDR3 is 14 amino acids long. Written as DNA, the CDR3 is TGTGCCAGCAGCTTCGACAGGGTGAACACTGAAGCTTTCTTT. Protein: CASSFDRVNTEAFF.

The chain joins TRBV27 to TRBJ1-1; D gene uncertain. The CDR3 loop spans 13 amino acids. V was pared by 4 bases and J by 5 bases, with 11 bases between. Germline CDR1 and CDR2: MNHEY and SMNVEV (reference sequence). The CDR3 region is CASSSGVLTEAFF. CDR3 DNA sequence: TGTGCCAGCAGTTCGGGCGTTCTGACTGAAGCTTTCTTT.

The chain recombines TRBV7-6 with TRBJ1-1; weak D call: TRBD1 (5 bases). The CDR3 has 14 residues. Trimming removed 5 bases at V and 5 bases at J, with 15 bases between. Germline loops: CDR1 SGHVS, CDR2 FNYEAQ. The CDR3 region has the DNA TGTGCCAGCAGCCCCCTAGGGGTACTTACTGAAGCTTTCTTT. Translation gives CASSPLGVLTEAFF. The whole variable domain, remainder taken from reference TRBV7-6 and TRBJ1-1, is GAGVSQSPRYKVTKRGQDVALRCDPISGHVSLYWYRQALGQGPEFLTYFNYEAQQDKSGLPNDRFSAERPEGSISTLTIQRTEQRDSAMYRCASSPLGVLTEAFFGQGTRLTVV.

The chain couples TRBV30 to TRBJ2-1, with D possibly TRBD2 on 6 matching bases. Germline V gives CDR1 GTSNPN, CDR2 SVGIG (reference sequence). Trimming shortened V by 1 base and J by 8 bases, and 15 bases separated the two germline ends. This CDR3 has 14 amino acids. CDR3 coding DNA: TGTGCCTGGAGTGGGGGTTCGGGAGTCGATGAGCAGTTCTTC. This codes for CAWSGGSGVDEQFF.

This clone was observed once. This chain links TRBV4-2 with TRBJ2-3; 12 positions match TRBD2. Germline trimming cut 2 bases from V and 4 bases from J; bases unmatched to any gene: 7. There are 17 residues in the CDR3. The V gene's germline CDR1 is LGHNA and CDR2 YNFKEQ. CDR3 loop: CASSQTGTSGLADTQYF. The CDR3 DNA reads as TGTGCCAGCAGCCAAACCGGGACTAGCGGGTTAGCAGATACGCAGTATTTT.

The chain couples TRBV27 to TRBJ1-2; 8 bases fit TRBD1. CDR1 and CDR2 from the germline V gene are MNHEY and SMNVEV (reference sequence). CDR3 length: 15 residues. Trimming at V came to 5 bases and at J to 2 bases, leaving 7 bases not matched to a gene. CDR3 DNA: TGTGCCAGCAGTGGGAACAGGGGGGCAAACTATGGCTACACCTTC. This translates into CASSGNRGANYGYTF.

The genes are TRBV9 and TRBJ2-1, with TRBD1 identical over 9 bases. Germline assignment: CDR1 SGDLS and CDR2 YYNGEE. CDR3 size: 15 residues. V dropped 0 bases and J dropped 8; count of bases not matched to a gene: 6. Written as DNA, the CDR3 is TGTGCCAGCAGCGTAGGGACAGGGGCGACCTATGAGCAGTTCTTC. Translating it yields CASSVGTGATYEQFF.